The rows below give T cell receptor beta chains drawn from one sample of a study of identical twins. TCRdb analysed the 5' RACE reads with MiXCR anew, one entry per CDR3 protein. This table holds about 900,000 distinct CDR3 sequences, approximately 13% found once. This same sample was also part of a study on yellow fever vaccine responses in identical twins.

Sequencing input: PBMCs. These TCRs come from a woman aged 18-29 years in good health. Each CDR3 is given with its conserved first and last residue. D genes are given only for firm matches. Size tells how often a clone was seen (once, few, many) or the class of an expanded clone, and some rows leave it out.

DNA: TGCAGTGCTCTCGACCCTAAAATAATTCGTCTAGCGGGGGGTAGCTCCTACAATGAGCAGTTCTTC
CDR3: CSALDPKIIRLAGGSSYNEQFF
V: TRBV20-1
size: few
J: TRBJ2-1
D: TRBD2

DNA: TGTGCCAGCAGCCCAACCGGGGGATTCCCGACAGATACGCAGTATTTT
CDR3: CASSPTGGFPTDTQYF
V: TRBV14
size: few
J: TRBJ2-3
D: -

DNA: TGTGCCAGCAGACGATCGGGGGGGGGCTCCTACAATGAGCAGTTCTTC
CDR3: CASRRSGGGSYNEQFF
V: TRBV27
size: few
J: TRBJ2-1
D: TRBD2

DNA: TGCAGTGCGAGAGGTAGTTCGGGCCTAACCTACAATGAGCAGTTCTTC
CDR3: CSARGSSGLTYNEQFF
V: TRBV20-1
size: -
J: TRBJ2-1
D: -

DNA: TGTGCCAGTAGCCTCATAGGTCAAAGCAATCAGCCCCAGCATTTT
CDR3: CASSLIGQSNQPQHF
V: TRBV19
size: few
J: TRBJ1-5
D: -

DNA: TGTGCCAGCAGTTTAACAGGGCCCGCTGAAGCTTTCTTT
CDR3: CASSLTGPAEAFF
V: TRBV28
size: -
J: TRBJ1-1
D: -

DNA: TGTGCCAGCAGCTCCCTGGCGACCGAACAAGAGACCCAGTACTTC
CDR3: CASSSLATEQETQYF
V: TRBV12-3/TRBV12-4
size: many
J: TRBJ2-5
D: -

DNA: TGTGCCAGCAGCTTGGACCCTCAAGCCGGGGAGCTGTTTTTT
CDR3: CASSLDPQAGELFF
V: TRBV5-5
size: few
J: TRBJ2-2
D: -

DNA: TGCAGCGCTTTACCCAGCACTAATGAAAAACTGTTTTTT
CDR3: CSALPSTNEKLFF
V: TRBV29-1
size: few
J: TRBJ1-4
D: -

DNA: TGTGCCATCAGTGAGATCGGACAGAGCCAAGAGACCCAGTACTTC
CDR3: CAISEIGQSQETQYF
V: TRBV10-3
size: few
J: TRBJ2-5
D: -

DNA: TGTGCCAGCAGCGAGCGGGGCGGCCTCAACAATGAGCAGTTCTTC
CDR3: CASSERGGLNNEQFF
V: TRBV7-7
size: -
J: TRBJ2-1
D: TRBD2

DNA: TGCAGTGCTAGAGGGGGCGGAGGTGGCTCCTACAATGAGCAGTTCTTC
CDR3: CSARGGGGGSYNEQFF
V: TRBV20-1
size: few
J: TRBJ2-1
D: -

DNA: TGTGCCAGCAGTATCGGGGACAGGTCACGGGGCTACACCTTC
CDR3: CASSIGDRSRGYTF
V: TRBV12-3/TRBV12-4
size: few
J: TRBJ1-2
D: TRBD1

DNA: TGTGCCAGCAGCCTGTTCATAGCGGGAGAGGATACGCAGTATTTT
CDR3: CASSLFIAGEDTQYF
V: TRBV3-1
size: many
J: TRBJ2-3
D: TRBD2

DNA: TGCAGTGCTAGAGATCCCGGGAGGACGTCCGAGCAGTACTTC
CDR3: CSARDPGRTSEQYF
V: TRBV20-1
size: few
J: TRBJ2-7
D: TRBD2

DNA: TGTGCCAGCACCACCCTCAGGACTGCGAACACCGGGGAGCTGTTTTTT
CDR3: CASTTLRTANTGELFF
V: TRBV27
size: few
J: TRBJ2-2
D: -

DNA: TGTGCCAGCAGTCCCGGTCGTGGTGAGCAGTTCTTC
CDR3: CASSPGRGEQFF
V: TRBV12-3/TRBV12-4
size: many
J: TRBJ2-1
D: -

DNA: TGTGCCAGCGGACTAGCCTTAGCCTCCGAGCAGTACTTC
CDR3: CASGLALASEQYF
V: TRBV6-1
size: many
J: TRBJ2-7
D: TRBD2

DNA: TGTGCCAGCGGATACCCCACTAGCGGAGCCTACAATGAGCAGTTCTTC
CDR3: CASGYPTSGAYNEQFF
V: TRBV28
size: -
J: TRBJ2-1
D: TRBD2

DNA: TGTGCCAGCAGCTTAGTTGGCGGACAGGACAATGAGCAGTTCTTC
CDR3: CASSLVGGQDNEQFF
V: TRBV7-9
size: -
J: TRBJ2-1
D: TRBD1

DNA: TGTGCCAGCAGTTTGGTCGGGACACCTCAGCCCCAGCATTTT
CDR3: CASSLVGTPQPQHF
V: TRBV12-3/TRBV12-4
size: -
J: TRBJ1-5
D: -

DNA: TGCGCCAGCAGCCTCGGGGGCCACCAAGAGACCCAGTACTTC
CDR3: CASSLGGHQETQYF
V: TRBV4-1
size: few
J: TRBJ2-5
D: -

DNA: TGTGCCAGCAGTCAAGGGGCTGTAAACACTGAAGCTTTCTTT
CDR3: CASSQGAVNTEAFF
V: TRBV4-1
size: many
J: TRBJ1-1
D: -

DNA: TGTGCCAGCAGCCCCGACAGGATAAACACCGGGGAGCTGTTTTTT
CDR3: CASSPDRINTGELFF
V: TRBV3-1
size: -
J: TRBJ2-2
D: -

DNA: TGTGCCATCAGCCCCGGGACGGGTAATGAAAAACTGTTTTTT
CDR3: CAISPGTGNEKLFF
V: TRBV10-3
size: -
J: TRBJ1-4
D: -

DNA: TGCGCCAGCAGCCTATCGGGGGGCCAATCCTACAATGAGCAGTTCTTC
CDR3: CASSLSGGQSYNEQFF
V: TRBV5-1
size: few
J: TRBJ2-1
D: -

DNA: TGTGCCAGCACCACGACAGGAGATAGTCAGCCCCAGCATTTT
CDR3: CASTTTGDSQPQHF
V: TRBV12-3/TRBV12-4
size: many
J: TRBJ1-5
D: -

DNA: TGTGCCAGCAGTTTAATCCAGGGGGGCCCCAAGACCCAGTACTTC
CDR3: CASSLIQGGPKTQYF
V: TRBV28
size: many
J: TRBJ2-5
D: -

DNA: TGTGCCAGCAGACCCTGGTCACAAGAGACCCAGTACTTC
CDR3: CASRPWSQETQYF
V: TRBV12-3/TRBV12-4
size: -
J: TRBJ2-5
D: -

DNA: TGTGCCAGCAGTTTAGGGAGCGGGATCACCGGGGAGCTGTTTTTT
CDR3: CASSLGSGITGELFF
V: TRBV12-3/TRBV12-4
size: few
J: TRBJ2-2
D: TRBD2

DNA: TGTGCCATCAGTGAGTTAGGACAGGTGCTGAACACTGAAGCTTTCTTT
CDR3: CAISELGQVLNTEAFF
V: TRBV10-3
size: -
J: TRBJ1-1
D: TRBD1

DNA: TGTGCCAGCAGCAGACAGGGTTGGACTGAAGCTTTCTTT
CDR3: CASSRQGWTEAFF
V: TRBV7-2
size: few
J: TRBJ1-1
D: TRBD1

DNA: TGTGCCAGCAGCTTGGGTTCCGTCCCAGGTAAAGCTTTCTTT
CDR3: CASSLGSVPGKAFF
V: TRBV11-3
size: -
J: TRBJ1-1
D: -

DNA: TGTGCCAGCAGCTTCGGGACTAGCACAAATGAGCAGTTCTTC
CDR3: CASSFGTSTNEQFF
V: TRBV7-2
size: -
J: TRBJ2-1
D: TRBD2

DNA: TGTGCCAGCAGGATGGGGTTGGTAGGCGGGGGGGCCGTAGATACGCAGTATTTT
CDR3: CASRMGLVGGGAVDTQYF
V: TRBV6-1
size: -
J: TRBJ2-3
D: TRBD2

DNA: TGCGCCAGCAGCCAACAGACAGGCTCGGGTGCTTTCTTT
CDR3: CASSQQTGSGAFF
V: TRBV4-1
size: -
J: TRBJ1-1
D: -

DNA: TGTGCCATCAGCCCCAACAGGGATGGCTACACCTTC
CDR3: CAISPNRDGYTF
V: TRBV10-3
size: -
J: TRBJ1-2
D: -

DNA: TGTGCCAGCAGTCACAACAGGGGGCACCACAATGAGCAGTTCTTC
CDR3: CASSHNRGHHNEQFF
V: TRBV6-5
size: -
J: TRBJ2-1
D: TRBD1

DNA: TGTGCCAGCAGCCGCTTGCCCGTGACTAGCGGTCGTACCCAAGAGACCCAGTACTTC
CDR3: CASSRLPVTSGRTQETQYF
V: TRBV4-2
size: few
J: TRBJ2-5
D: TRBD2

DNA: TGCGCCAGCAGCTTGGCCCGAGAGAACACCGGGGAGCTGTTTTTT
CDR3: CASSLARENTGELFF
V: TRBV5-1
size: -
J: TRBJ2-2
D: -

DNA: TGTGCCAGCTCCCGGGAGCGCTCCTACAATGAGCAGTTCTTC
CDR3: CASSRERSYNEQFF
V: TRBV12-3/TRBV12-4
size: few
J: TRBJ2-1
D: -

DNA: TGTGCCAGCAGCTTGGAAGGCAGGAGCTCCTACGAGCAGTACTTC
CDR3: CASSLEGRSSYEQYF
V: TRBV5-6
size: -
J: TRBJ2-7
D: -

DNA: TGTGCCAGCGGGGGGGGACCGGGGCGTCCCTACAATGAGCAGTTCTTC
CDR3: CASGGGPGRPYNEQFF
V: TRBV9
size: few
J: TRBJ2-1
D: TRBD2

DNA: TGTGCCAGCAGCTTAGGGGGCGGAGGGGGGCGATTCTACAATGAGCAGTTCTTC
CDR3: CASSLGGGGGRFYNEQFF
V: TRBV11-1
size: -
J: TRBJ2-1
D: -

DNA: TGTGCCATCAGTGTAAGCGGGAGGTTTGCAGATACGCAGTATTTT
CDR3: CAISVSGRFADTQYF
V: TRBV10-3
size: few
J: TRBJ2-3
D: TRBD2

DNA: TGTGCCAGCGCGACCCTTAGCGGGACCCCATACAATGAGCAGTTCTTC
CDR3: CASATLSGTPYNEQFF
V: TRBV18
size: many
J: TRBJ2-1
D: TRBD2

DNA: TGTGCCAGTAAATCAGGGTTGGCTAATGAAAAACTGTTTTTT
CDR3: CASKSGLANEKLFF
V: TRBV19
size: -
J: TRBJ1-4
D: -

DNA: TGTGCCAGCAGCCGCAGGGACTCCCTGGTGGATACGCAGTATTTT
CDR3: CASSRRDSLVDTQYF
V: TRBV11-2
size: few
J: TRBJ2-3
D: -

DNA: TGTGCCATCAGAAAGTTAGGAGAGCTGTTTTTT
CDR3: CAIRKLGELFF
V: TRBV10-3
size: few
J: TRBJ2-2
D: -

DNA: TGTGCCAGCAGTTCCCTTCCGGGCGGGAGTGGCACAGATACGCAGTATTTT
CDR3: CASSSLPGGSGTDTQYF
V: TRBV28
size: -
J: TRBJ2-3
D: TRBD2

DNA: TGTGCCAGCAGCTTGGGAGGGGCGCAATACAATGAGCAGTTCTTC
CDR3: CASSLGGAQYNEQFF
V: TRBV11-1
size: -
J: TRBJ2-1
D: TRBD2